A selection of T cell receptor beta chains follows, all from one sample in a study of shared clonotypes between healthy human individuals. Clones were sequenced by immunoSEQ multiplex PCR, and TCRdb holds only the in-frame ones, with some missing. The sample carries about 2.2 million clones, just under 95% recorded once. Specimen: naive CD8+ T cells from PBMCs. These receptors were obtained from a man between 18 and 35 years old in good health. Some clones in this sample may be carry-over from other donors' samples. CDR3s include the opening cysteine and the closing phenylalanine or tryptophan. D genes are given only for firm matches. Clone size is shown for a subset of rows, as once, few, many or a class of expanded clone.

abundance: .; d_gene: TRBD1; j_gene: TRBJ2-1; v_gene: TRBV6-5; CDR3nt: TGTGCCAGCAACCGACAGGGAATATACAATGAGCAGTTCTTC; CDR3aa: CASNRQGIYNEQFF
abundance: .; d_gene: TRBD1; j_gene: TRBJ2-1; v_gene: TRBV13; CDR3nt: TGTGCCAGCAGCAGTCGAGCCGGGACAGATTACTACAATGAGCAGTTCTTC; CDR3aa: CASSSRAGTDYYNEQFF
abundance: .; d_gene: .; j_gene: TRBJ2-1; v_gene: TRBV7-9; CDR3nt: TGTGCCAGCAGCTTAGATTGGGGGGAGGTGAATGAGCAGTTCTTC; CDR3aa: CASSLDWGEVNEQFF
abundance: .; d_gene: .; j_gene: TRBJ2-5; v_gene: TRBV7-6; CDR3nt: TGTGCCAGCAGCTTCAGGAGGGGAGAGACCCAGTACTTC; CDR3aa: CASSFRRGETQYF
abundance: .; d_gene: TRBD1; j_gene: TRBJ2-3; v_gene: TRBV5-4; CDR3nt: TGTGCCAGCAGCTTTCAAGGGGGCGCAGATACGCAGTATTTT; CDR3aa: CASSFQGGADTQYF
abundance: .; d_gene: TRBD1; j_gene: TRBJ1-1; v_gene: TRBV7-9; CDR3nt: TGTGCCAGCAGCCCCGGGACAGGGTACACTGAAGCTTTCTTT; CDR3aa: CASSPGTGYTEAFF
abundance: .; d_gene: .; j_gene: TRBJ2-2; v_gene: TRBV27; CDR3nt: TGTGCCAGCAGGGACACCTACACCGGGGAGCTGTTTTTT; CDR3aa: CASRDTYTGELFF
abundance: .; d_gene: TRBD1; j_gene: TRBJ1-2; v_gene: TRBV15; CDR3nt: TGTGCCACCAGCGGGACAGACTTTAACTATGGCTACACCTTC; CDR3aa: CATSGTDFNYGYTF
abundance: .; d_gene: .; j_gene: TRBJ2-7; v_gene: TRBV4-1; CDR3nt: TGCGCCAGCAGCCAAGAAGGGACACTCTACGAGCAGTACTTC; CDR3aa: CASSQEGTLYEQYF
abundance: .; d_gene: TRBD2; j_gene: TRBJ2-5; v_gene: TRBV2; CDR3nt: TGTGCCAGCAGTCGTGGGACTAGCGGGAGCGGGCAAGAGACCCAGTACTTC; CDR3aa: CASSRGTSGSGQETQYF
abundance: .; d_gene: .; j_gene: TRBJ2-1; v_gene: TRBV9; CDR3nt: TGTGCCAGCAGCCACCGTCCCCTCACCAGCTCCTACAATGAGCAGTTCTTC; CDR3aa: CASSHRPLTSSYNEQFF
abundance: .; d_gene: TRBD2; j_gene: TRBJ2-1; v_gene: TRBV29-1; CDR3nt: TGCAGCGTTGGGCTAGCGGGCCTCTACAATGAGCAGTTCTTC; CDR3aa: CSVGLAGLYNEQFF
abundance: once; d_gene: .; j_gene: TRBJ1-1; v_gene: TRBV28; CDR3nt: TGTGCCAGCAGTTCTCATGGCGAGATGAACACTGAAGCTTTCTTT; CDR3aa: CASSSHGEMNTEAFF
abundance: .; d_gene: TRBD2; j_gene: TRBJ2-7; v_gene: TRBV28; CDR3nt: TGTGCCAGCAGTCCCCCGACTAGCGGTCCCACTAGGAGCTCCTACGAGCAGTACTTC; CDR3aa: CASSPPTSGPTRSSYEQYF
abundance: .; d_gene: TRBD1; j_gene: TRBJ2-7; v_gene: TRBV7-9; CDR3nt: TGTGCCAGCAGCTCACTCCGGGACAGGGGCCCCTACGAGCAGTACTTC; CDR3aa: CASSSLRDRGPYEQYF
abundance: .; d_gene: TRBD2; j_gene: TRBJ2-1; v_gene: TRBV28; CDR3nt: TGTGCCTCCGGGACTAGCGGTTTCTACAATGAGCAGTTCTTC; CDR3aa: CASGTSGFYNEQFF
abundance: few; d_gene: .; j_gene: TRBJ1-1; v_gene: TRBV6-5; CDR3nt: TGTGCCAGCAGTTGGGGGGAAGGTCCTGAAGCTTTCTTT; CDR3aa: CASSWGEGPEAFF
abundance: .; d_gene: TRBD1; j_gene: TRBJ1-4; v_gene: TRBV10-3; CDR3nt: TGTGCCATCAGTGAGGAAGGCTTCGGGACAGTTAATGAAAAACTGTTTTTT; CDR3aa: CAISEEGFGTVNEKLFF
abundance: .; d_gene: .; j_gene: TRBJ2-7; v_gene: TRBV7-3; CDR3nt: TGTGCCAGCAGCCTCACAGTAGGGGATCGGGACGAGCAGTACTTC; CDR3aa: CASSLTVGDRDEQYF
abundance: few; d_gene: .; j_gene: TRBJ1-2; v_gene: TRBV19; CDR3nt: TGTGCCAGTAGTATACTGCACGGGGGCGGTAGTGGCTACACCTTC; CDR3aa: CASSILHGGGSGYTF
abundance: .; d_gene: .; j_gene: TRBJ2-2; v_gene: TRBV11-2; CDR3nt: TGTGCCAGCAGCTTAGCGGGAGACACCGGGGAGCTGTTTTTT; CDR3aa: CASSLAGDTGELFF
abundance: .; d_gene: .; j_gene: TRBJ2-1; v_gene: TRBV28; CDR3nt: TGTGCCAGCAGTTTTGTGACTGGAGGTTGGAATGAGCAGTTCTTC; CDR3aa: CASSFVTGGWNEQFF
abundance: .; d_gene: .; j_gene: TRBJ2-5; v_gene: TRBV7-6; CDR3nt: TGTGCCAGCAGCTTAGATTCGGGGAAACATCAAGAGACCCAGTACTTC; CDR3aa: CASSLDSGKHQETQYF
abundance: .; d_gene: .; j_gene: TRBJ1-3; v_gene: TRBV2; CDR3nt: TGTGCCAGCAGCGCAACGCCCAGCTCTGGAAACACCATATATTTT; CDR3aa: CASSATPSSGNTIYF
abundance: .; d_gene: .; j_gene: TRBJ2-2; v_gene: TRBV28; CDR3nt: TGTGCCAGCAGTTTACTAATCTCCGGGGAGCTGTTTTTT; CDR3aa: CASSLLISGELFF
abundance: .; d_gene: TRBD2; j_gene: TRBJ2-3; v_gene: TRBV4-1; CDR3nt: TGCGCCAGCAGCCAGACAATAGCGGGAGTTAGCCCAGATACGCAGTATTTT; CDR3aa: CASSQTIAGVSPDTQYF
abundance: .; d_gene: TRBD1; j_gene: TRBJ1-2; v_gene: TRBV28; CDR3nt: TGTGCCAGCAGTTATGTACAGGGGTACTACACCTTC; CDR3aa: CASSYVQGYYTF
abundance: .; d_gene: TRBD2; j_gene: TRBJ2-3; v_gene: TRBV10-3; CDR3nt: TGTGCCATCAGTGCCCTGGGGGCTAGCGGGAGCCCGGATACGCAGTATTTT; CDR3aa: CAISALGASGSPDTQYF
abundance: .; d_gene: .; j_gene: TRBJ1-5; v_gene: TRBV28; CDR3nt: TGTGCCAGCAGTGTGTTATATAGCAATCAGCCCCAGCATTTT; CDR3aa: CASSVLYSNQPQHF
abundance: .; d_gene: .; j_gene: TRBJ1-2; v_gene: TRBV7-9; CDR3nt: TGTGCCAGCAGCCTGGGAGAAGGGGTCCTTAATGGCTACACCTTC; CDR3aa: CASSLGEGVLNGYTF
abundance: .; d_gene: TRBD2; j_gene: TRBJ2-1; v_gene: TRBV7-9; CDR3nt: TGTGCCAGCAGCTCGACTAGCGGAGAGTTCAATGAGCAGTTCTTC; CDR3aa: CASSSTSGEFNEQFF
abundance: .; d_gene: .; j_gene: TRBJ1-1; v_gene: TRBV27; CDR3nt: TGTGCCAGCAGTTTCGGGTCGGGGGGCGGCACTGAAGCTTTCTTT; CDR3aa: CASSFGSGGGTEAFF
abundance: .; d_gene: TRBD2; j_gene: TRBJ2-2; v_gene: TRBV6-1; CDR3nt: TGTGCCAGCAGTGGTCTAGCGGGAGTACGGACCGGGGAGCTGTTTTTT; CDR3aa: CASSGLAGVRTGELFF
abundance: .; d_gene: TRBD2; j_gene: TRBJ2-1; v_gene: TRBV19; CDR3nt: TGTGCCAGTGCTCTAGCGGGACGCTCCTACAATGAGCAGTTCTTC; CDR3aa: CASALAGRSYNEQFF
abundance: .; d_gene: TRBD1; j_gene: TRBJ1-1; v_gene: TRBV29-1; CDR3nt: TGCAGCTCCGTAAGGACAGGGAGTATCCCTGAAGCTTTCTTT; CDR3aa: CSSVRTGSIPEAFF
abundance: .; d_gene: TRBD2; j_gene: TRBJ2-1; v_gene: TRBV7-6; CDR3nt: TGTGCCAGCAGCATGACTAGCGTCCCCTACAATGAGCAGTTCTTC; CDR3aa: CASSMTSVPYNEQFF
abundance: .; d_gene: .; j_gene: TRBJ1-2; v_gene: TRBV28; CDR3nt: TGTGCCAGCAGCCGCGACCGAGCCTATGGCTACACCTTC; CDR3aa: CASSRDRAYGYTF
abundance: .; d_gene: .; j_gene: TRBJ2-7; v_gene: TRBV28; CDR3nt: TGTGCCAGCAGAACTGACAGCTACGAGCAGTACTTC; CDR3aa: CASRTDSYEQYF
abundance: few; d_gene: .; j_gene: TRBJ1-1; v_gene: TRBV27; CDR3nt: TGTGCCAGCAGTCCTGGTGGGAACACTGAAGCTTTCTTT; CDR3aa: CASSPGGNTEAFF
abundance: .; d_gene: .; j_gene: TRBJ1-1; v_gene: TRBV5-8; CDR3nt: TGTGCCAGCAGAGGTGCTCGTCACTCTGAAGCTTTCTTT; CDR3aa: CASRGARHSEAFF
abundance: .; d_gene: .; j_gene: TRBJ2-7; v_gene: TRBV4-1; CDR3nt: TGCGCCAGCAGCCAAGATTTCACAAGCCCCGCTCACTACGAGCAGTACTTC; CDR3aa: CASSQDFTSPAHYEQYF
abundance: .; d_gene: .; j_gene: TRBJ1-4; v_gene: TRBV9; CDR3nt: TGTGCCAGCAGCGTAGGGGGTGATGAAAAACTGTTTTTT; CDR3aa: CASSVGGDEKLFF
abundance: .; d_gene: .; j_gene: TRBJ1-1; v_gene: TRBV19; CDR3nt: TGTGCCAGTAGTATTCTAGGAGAGACTGAAGCTTTCTTT; CDR3aa: CASSILGETEAFF
abundance: .; d_gene: .; j_gene: TRBJ2-7; v_gene: TRBV5-1; CDR3nt: TGCGCCAGCTTGGACCCCTCCGGCGAGCAGTACTTC; CDR3aa: CASLDPSGEQYF
abundance: .; d_gene: .; j_gene: TRBJ2-7; v_gene: TRBV7-8; CDR3nt: TGTGCCAGCAGCTTAGCGCGCGGTAGTGTTTCCTACGAGCAGTACTTC; CDR3aa: CASSLARGSVSYEQYF
abundance: .; d_gene: .; j_gene: TRBJ1-1; v_gene: TRBV28; CDR3nt: TGTGCCAGCAGTTTGGGCCTGAACACTGAAGCTTTCTTT; CDR3aa: CASSLGLNTEAFF
abundance: .; d_gene: .; j_gene: TRBJ2-3; v_gene: TRBV29-1; CDR3nt: TGCAGCGTGGTAGGGGTGACAGATACGCAGTATTTT; CDR3aa: CSVVGVTDTQYF
abundance: .; d_gene: TRBD1; j_gene: TRBJ1-2; v_gene: TRBV28; CDR3nt: TGTGCCAGCATCCCCCGGGACAGCTACCTACCCCTCTATGGCTACACCTTC; CDR3aa: CASIPRDSYLPLYGYTF
abundance: .; d_gene: TRBD2; j_gene: TRBJ2-3; v_gene: TRBV4-2; CDR3nt: TGTGCCAGCAGCCACCCATCGGGACTAGCGCGGACAGATACGCAGTATTTT; CDR3aa: CASSHPSGLARTDTQYF
abundance: .; d_gene: .; j_gene: TRBJ1-1; v_gene: TRBV27; CDR3nt: TGTGCCAGCAGCCCAGGGGCGGCGAACACTGAAGCTTTCTTT; CDR3aa: CASSPGAANTEAFF
abundance: .; d_gene: TRBD1; j_gene: TRBJ2-2; v_gene: TRBV6-1; CDR3nt: TGTGCCAGCAGGGGGACAGGGGAATCCCACGGGGAGCTGTTTTTT; CDR3aa: CASRGTGESHGELFF
abundance: .; d_gene: TRBD1; j_gene: TRBJ2-7; v_gene: TRBV7-9; CDR3nt: TGTGCCAGCAGCTTGACAGGGGGGGCCTACGAGCAGTACTTC; CDR3aa: CASSLTGGAYEQYF
abundance: .; d_gene: .; j_gene: TRBJ2-7; v_gene: TRBV11-3; CDR3nt: TGTGCCAGCAGCTCAGGAGTTGGCTACGAGCAGTACTTC; CDR3aa: CASSSGVGYEQYF
abundance: .; d_gene: .; j_gene: TRBJ1-3; v_gene: TRBV28; CDR3nt: TGTGCCAGCAGTACCTTGGACAGACTCTCTGGAAACACCATATATTTT; CDR3aa: CASSTLDRLSGNTIYF